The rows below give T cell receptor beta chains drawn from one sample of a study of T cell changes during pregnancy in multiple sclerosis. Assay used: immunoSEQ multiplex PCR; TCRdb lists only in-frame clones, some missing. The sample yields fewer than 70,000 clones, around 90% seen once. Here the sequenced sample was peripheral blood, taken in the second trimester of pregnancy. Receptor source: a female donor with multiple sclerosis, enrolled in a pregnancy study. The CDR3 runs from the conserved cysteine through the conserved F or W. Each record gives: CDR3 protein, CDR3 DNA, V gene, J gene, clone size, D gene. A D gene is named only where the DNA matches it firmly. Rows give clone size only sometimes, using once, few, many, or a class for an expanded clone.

CDR3 protein: CASSFRGQGEAFF; CDR3 DNA: TGTGCCAGCAGTTTCCGGGGACAGGGGGAAGCTTTCTTT; V gene: TRBV7-9; J gene: TRBJ1-1; clone size: -; D gene: TRBD1
CDR3 protein: CASSWLPGPSGNYNEQFF; CDR3 DNA: TGTGCCAGCAGTTGGCTCCCAGGTCCGAGCGGGAATTACAATGAGCAGTTCTTC; V gene: TRBV28; J gene: TRBJ2-1; clone size: -; D gene: TRBD2
CDR3 protein: CAALRGSRGTEAFF; CDR3 DNA: TGTGCCGCCCTACGGGGGAGTAGGGGCACTGAAGCTTTCTTT; V gene: TRBV10-3; J gene: TRBJ1-1; clone size: -; D gene: -
CDR3 protein: CASSLRGTDTQYF; CDR3 DNA: TGTGCCAGCAGCTTACGCGGCACAGATACGCAGTATTTT; V gene: TRBV5-6; J gene: TRBJ2-3; clone size: -; D gene: -
CDR3 protein: CASSTGLYNEQFF; CDR3 DNA: TGTGCCAGCAGTACGGGATTATACAATGAGCAGTTCTTC; V gene: TRBV6-1; J gene: TRBJ2-1; clone size: -; D gene: -
CDR3 protein: CASSSRLAGEGQFF; CDR3 DNA: TGTGCCAGCAGCTCTCGACTAGCGGGAGAGGGGCAGTTCTTC; V gene: TRBV7-2; J gene: TRBJ2-1; clone size: -; D gene: TRBD2
CDR3 protein: CASSEGQGQPQHF; CDR3 DNA: TGTGCCAGCAGTGAAGGGCAGGGTCAGCCCCAGCATTTT; V gene: TRBV2; J gene: TRBJ1-5; clone size: few; D gene: -
CDR3 protein: CASTLTETGDGRNTEAFF; CDR3 DNA: TGTGCCAGCACCCTTACGGAGACAGGGGACGGGAGGAACACTGAAGCTTTCTTT; V gene: TRBV7-2; J gene: TRBJ1-1; clone size: -; D gene: TRBD1
CDR3 protein: CASKVAGGISYEQYF; CDR3 DNA: TGTGCCAGCAAGGTAGCGGGAGGCATTTCCTACGAGCAGTACTTC; V gene: TRBV6-1; J gene: TRBJ2-7; clone size: -; D gene: TRBD2
CDR3 protein: CASSTDGEGYTF; CDR3 DNA: TGTGCCAGCAGCACGGACGGGGAAGGCTACACCTTC; V gene: TRBV7-9; J gene: TRBJ1-2; clone size: few; D gene: -
CDR3 protein: CASETRQGVSNQPQHF; CDR3 DNA: TGTGCCAGCGAGACCCGACAGGGGGTTAGCAATCAGCCCCAGCATTTT; V gene: TRBV28; J gene: TRBJ1-5; clone size: -; D gene: TRBD1
CDR3 protein: CASSQDPGGSYEQYF; CDR3 DNA: TGCGCCAGCAGCCAAGATCCAGGAGGGTCTTACGAGCAGTACTTC; V gene: TRBV4-1; J gene: TRBJ2-7; clone size: -; D gene: -
CDR3 protein: CASSLRTGTGELFF; CDR3 DNA: TGTGCCAGCAGCTTGCGGACAGGGACCGGGGAGCTGTTTTTT; V gene: TRBV5-6; J gene: TRBJ2-2; clone size: -; D gene: TRBD1
CDR3 protein: CASSPDMTLTAEAFF; CDR3 DNA: TGCGCCAGCAGCCCCGACATGACCCTTACCGCTGAAGCTTTCTTT; V gene: TRBV5-1; J gene: TRBJ1-1; clone size: -; D gene: -
CDR3 protein: CASSQDWGGRLDEQYF; CDR3 DNA: TGCGCCAGCAGCCAAGACTGGGGGGGAAGATTGGACGAGCAGTACTTC; V gene: TRBV4-1; J gene: TRBJ2-7; clone size: -; D gene: TRBD2
CDR3 protein: CAIRDLSGEAFF; CDR3 DNA: TGTGCCATCAGGGACCTCTCGGGGGAAGCTTTCTTT; V gene: TRBV10-3; J gene: TRBJ1-1; clone size: -; D gene: -
CDR3 protein: CASSIGDQGLRTEAFF; CDR3 DNA: TGTGCCAGTAGTATCGGCGACCAGGGGCTTCGCACTGAAGCTTTCTTT; V gene: TRBV19; J gene: TRBJ1-1; clone size: -; D gene: -
CDR3 protein: CASREDRVYGYTF; CDR3 DNA: TGTGCCAGCAGGGAGGACAGGGTCTATGGCTACACCTTC; V gene: TRBV2; J gene: TRBJ1-2; clone size: -; D gene: TRBD1
CDR3 protein: CASSQEETTREQFF; CDR3 DNA: TGTGCCAGCAGCCAAGAGGAGACGACTCGAGAGCAGTTCTTC; V gene: TRBV4-2; J gene: TRBJ2-1; clone size: -; D gene: -
CDR3 protein: CAISPRGADQPQHF; CDR3 DNA: TGTGCCATCAGCCCCCGGGGTGCGGATCAGCCCCAGCATTTT; V gene: TRBV10-3; J gene: TRBJ1-5; clone size: -; D gene: -
CDR3 protein: CAISEDPGTGYEQYF; CDR3 DNA: TGTGCCATCAGTGAAGACCCCGGGACTGGATACGAGCAGTACTTC; V gene: TRBV10-3; J gene: TRBJ2-7; clone size: -; D gene: -
CDR3 protein: CASSYSQGVSYNEQFF; CDR3 DNA: TGTGCCAGCAGTTACTCACAGGGGGTTTCCTACAATGAGCAGTTCTTC; V gene: TRBV6-5; J gene: TRBJ2-1; clone size: -; D gene: TRBD1